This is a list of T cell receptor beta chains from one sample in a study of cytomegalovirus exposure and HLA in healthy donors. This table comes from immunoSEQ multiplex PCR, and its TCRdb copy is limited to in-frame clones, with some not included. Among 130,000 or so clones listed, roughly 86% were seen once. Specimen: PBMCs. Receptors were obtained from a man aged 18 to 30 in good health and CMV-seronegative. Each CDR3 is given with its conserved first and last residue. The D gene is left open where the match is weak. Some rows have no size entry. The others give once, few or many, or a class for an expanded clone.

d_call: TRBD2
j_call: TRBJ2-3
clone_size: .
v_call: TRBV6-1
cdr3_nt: TGTGCCAGCAGTGATAAACTAGCGGGGGCGGATACGCAGTATTTT
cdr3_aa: CASSDKLAGADTQYF

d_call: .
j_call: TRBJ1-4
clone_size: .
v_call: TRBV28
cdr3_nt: TGTGCCAGCACCTCTCATAGGGGGGGGCGGGAAAAACTGTTTTTT
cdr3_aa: CASTSHRGGREKLFF

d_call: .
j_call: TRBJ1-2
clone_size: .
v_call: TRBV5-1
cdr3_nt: TGCGCCAGCAGCCCCACTACCTATGGCTACACCTTC
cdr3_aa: CASSPTTYGYTF

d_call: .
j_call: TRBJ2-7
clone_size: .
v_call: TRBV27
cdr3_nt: TGTGCCAGCAGTCCCCGGACAGGGAGGGTCTCCGAGCAGTACTTC
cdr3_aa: CASSPRTGRVSEQYF

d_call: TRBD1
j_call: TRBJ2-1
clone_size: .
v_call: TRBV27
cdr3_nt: TGTGCCAGCAGTTCCGTATTCCCGGGACAGGGACGCTACAATGAGCAGTTCTTC
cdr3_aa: CASSSVFPGQGRYNEQFF

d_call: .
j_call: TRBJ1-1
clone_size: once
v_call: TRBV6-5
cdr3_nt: TGTGCCAGCAGTTACCCTAGGTCCGGAGGCACTGAAGCTTTCTTT
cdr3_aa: CASSYPRSGGTEAFF

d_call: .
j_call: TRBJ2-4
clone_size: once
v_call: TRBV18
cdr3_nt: TGTGCCAGCTCACCCTCCCAAAGGGGCAAAAACATTCAGTACTTC
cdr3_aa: CASSPSQRGKNIQYF

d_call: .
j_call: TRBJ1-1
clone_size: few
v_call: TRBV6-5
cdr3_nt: TGTGCCAGCAATTCGGGACTTTTGAACACTGAAGCTTTCTTT
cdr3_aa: CASNSGLLNTEAFF

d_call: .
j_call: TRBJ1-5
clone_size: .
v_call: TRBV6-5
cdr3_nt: TGTGCCAGCAGTGCCTTCCTAGGTGGCAATCAGCCCCAGCATTTT
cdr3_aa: CASSAFLGGNQPQHF

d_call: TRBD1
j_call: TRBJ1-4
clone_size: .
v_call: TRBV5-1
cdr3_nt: TGCGCCAGCAGCCCCTCCGGGGGACAGAGTGAAAAACTGTTTTTT
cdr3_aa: CASSPSGGQSEKLFF

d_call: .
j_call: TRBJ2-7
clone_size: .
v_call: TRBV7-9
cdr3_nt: TGTGCCAGCAGCTTAGTTGCAGGACAGACCTACGAGCAGTACTTC
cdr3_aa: CASSLVAGQTYEQYF

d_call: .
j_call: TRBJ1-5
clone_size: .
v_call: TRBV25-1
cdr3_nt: TGTGCCAGCAGTGATAAGAACAGGGAGAGCAATCAGCCCCAGCATTTT
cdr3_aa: CASSDKNRESNQPQHF

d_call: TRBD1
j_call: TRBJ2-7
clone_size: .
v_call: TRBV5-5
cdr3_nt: TGTGCCAGCAGGACAGGGTTAGGGATTTCGTACGAGCAGTACTTC
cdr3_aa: CASRTGLGISYEQYF

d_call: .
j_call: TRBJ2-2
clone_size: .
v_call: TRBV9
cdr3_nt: TGTGCCAGCAGCGTATTACAGGGCACCGGGGAGCTGTTTTTT
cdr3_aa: CASSVLQGTGELFF

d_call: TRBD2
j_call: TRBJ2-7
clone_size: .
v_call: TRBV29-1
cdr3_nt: TGCAGCGTTGAAGGTATAGGCAGCGGGGGGCTCTACGAGCAGTACTTC
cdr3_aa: CSVEGIGSGGLYEQYF

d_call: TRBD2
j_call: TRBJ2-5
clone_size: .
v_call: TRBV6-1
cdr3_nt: TGTGCCAGCAATAGCGGGGGGAGCCAAGAGACCCAGTACTTC
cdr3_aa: CASNSGGSQETQYF

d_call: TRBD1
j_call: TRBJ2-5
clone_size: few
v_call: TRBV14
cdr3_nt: TGTGCCAGCAGCCGCTCAAGGGGGACAGGGAAAAAGACCCAGTACTTC
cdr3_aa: CASSRSRGTGKKTQYF

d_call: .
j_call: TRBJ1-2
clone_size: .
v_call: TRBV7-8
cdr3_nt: TGTGCCAGCAGCCCTCTGGGGACTCCTAACTATGGCTACACCTTC
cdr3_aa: CASSPLGTPNYGYTF

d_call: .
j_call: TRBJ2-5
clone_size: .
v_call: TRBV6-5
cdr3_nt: TGTGCCAGCAGTCGACTAGTCGGAGAGACCCAGTACTTC
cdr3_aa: CASSRLVGETQYF

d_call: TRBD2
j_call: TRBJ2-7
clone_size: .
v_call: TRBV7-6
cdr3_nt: TGTGCCAGCAGCCCTCGGTTTAGCGGGGGGGGATACGAGCAGTACTTC
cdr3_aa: CASSPRFSGGGYEQYF

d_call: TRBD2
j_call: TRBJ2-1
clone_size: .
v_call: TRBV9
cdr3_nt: TGTGCCAGCAGCGTAGGGATGGCTAGCGGGGGCAATGAGCAGTTCTTC
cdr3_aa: CASSVGMASGGNEQFF

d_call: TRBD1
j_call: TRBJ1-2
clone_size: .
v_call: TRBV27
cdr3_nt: TGTGCCAGCAGACCTCAGGGGGCTAACTATGGCTACACCTTC
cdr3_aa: CASRPQGANYGYTF

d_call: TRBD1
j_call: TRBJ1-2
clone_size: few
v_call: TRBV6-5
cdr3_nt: TGTGCCAGCAGTTACCAACGACAGGGGATTAGTGGCTACACCTTC
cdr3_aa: CASSYQRQGISGYTF

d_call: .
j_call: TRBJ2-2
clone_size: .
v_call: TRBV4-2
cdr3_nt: TGTGCCAGCAGCCAGGCGGTAGGCAACGGGGAGCTGTTTTTT
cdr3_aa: CASSQAVGNGELFF

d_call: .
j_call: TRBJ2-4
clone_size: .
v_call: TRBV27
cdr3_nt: TGTGCCAGCAGTTTATCCCCCGACAGGCGGGTTAGGGAAAACATTCAGTACTTC
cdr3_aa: CASSLSPDRRVRENIQYF

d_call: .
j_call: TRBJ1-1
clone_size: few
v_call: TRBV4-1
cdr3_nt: TGCGCCAGCAGCCAAGTTCAACGGGGGATTGAAGCTTTCTTT
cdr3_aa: CASSQVQRGIEAFF

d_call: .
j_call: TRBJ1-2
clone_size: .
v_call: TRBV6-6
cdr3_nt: TGTGCCAGTGAACAGGCTAACTATGGCTACACCTTC
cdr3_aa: CASEQANYGYTF

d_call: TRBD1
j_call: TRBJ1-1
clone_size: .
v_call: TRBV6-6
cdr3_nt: TGTGCCAGCAGTCTCGGGACAGGCCGTGAAGCTTTCTTT
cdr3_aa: CASSLGTGREAFF